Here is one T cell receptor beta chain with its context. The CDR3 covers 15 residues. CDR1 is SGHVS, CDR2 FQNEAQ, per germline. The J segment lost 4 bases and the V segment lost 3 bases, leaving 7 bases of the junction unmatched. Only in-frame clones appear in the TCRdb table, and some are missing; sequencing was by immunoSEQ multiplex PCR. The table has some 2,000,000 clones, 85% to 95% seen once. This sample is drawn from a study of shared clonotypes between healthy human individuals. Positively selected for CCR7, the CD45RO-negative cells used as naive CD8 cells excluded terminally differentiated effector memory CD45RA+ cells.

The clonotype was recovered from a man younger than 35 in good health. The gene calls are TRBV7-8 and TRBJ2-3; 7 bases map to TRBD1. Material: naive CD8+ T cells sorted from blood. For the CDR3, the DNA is TGTGCCAGCAGCTTGATGGACAGGTACCCAGATACGCAGTATTTT. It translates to CASSLMDRYPDTQYF.